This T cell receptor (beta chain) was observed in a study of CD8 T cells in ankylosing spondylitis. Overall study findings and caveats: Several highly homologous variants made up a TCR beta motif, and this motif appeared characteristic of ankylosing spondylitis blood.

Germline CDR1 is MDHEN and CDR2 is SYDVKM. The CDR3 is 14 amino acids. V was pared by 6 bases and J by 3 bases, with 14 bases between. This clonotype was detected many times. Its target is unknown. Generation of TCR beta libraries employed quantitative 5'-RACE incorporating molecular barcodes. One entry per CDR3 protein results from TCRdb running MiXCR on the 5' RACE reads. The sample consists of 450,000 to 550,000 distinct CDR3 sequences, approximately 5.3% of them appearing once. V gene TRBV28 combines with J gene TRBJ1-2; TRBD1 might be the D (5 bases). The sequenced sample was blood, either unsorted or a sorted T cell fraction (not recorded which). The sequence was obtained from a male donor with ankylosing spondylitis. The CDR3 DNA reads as TGTGCCAGCAGCCCTTCCTGGGGCGACTATGGCTACACCTTC. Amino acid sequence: CASSPSWGDYGYTF.